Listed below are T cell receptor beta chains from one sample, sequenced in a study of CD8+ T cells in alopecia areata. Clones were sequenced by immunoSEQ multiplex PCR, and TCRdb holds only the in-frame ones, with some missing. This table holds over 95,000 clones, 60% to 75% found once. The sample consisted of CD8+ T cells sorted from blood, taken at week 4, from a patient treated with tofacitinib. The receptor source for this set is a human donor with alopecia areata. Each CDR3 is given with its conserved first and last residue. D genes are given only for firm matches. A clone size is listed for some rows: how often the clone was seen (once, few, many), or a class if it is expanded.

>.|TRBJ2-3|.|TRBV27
CASSPKRQRTDTQYF
TGTGCCAGCAGCCCGAAGAGGCAACGCACAGATACGCAGTATTTT
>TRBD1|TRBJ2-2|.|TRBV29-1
CSVGQENTGELFF
TGCAGCGTCGGACAGGAGAACACCGGGGAGCTGTTTTTT
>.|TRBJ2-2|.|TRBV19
CASSIGRNTGELFF
TGTGCCAGTAGTATAGGAAGGAACACCGGGGAGCTGTTTTTT
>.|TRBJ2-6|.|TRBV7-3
CARYAGSGANVLTF
TGTGCCAGGTACGCCGGCTCTGGGGCCAACGTCCTGACTTTC
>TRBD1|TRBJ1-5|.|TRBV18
CASSPPTPGQGDQPQHF
TGTGCCAGCTCACCACCGACACCAGGACAGGGGGATCAGCCCCAGCATTTT
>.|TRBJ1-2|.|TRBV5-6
CASSLEEGVYGYTF
TGTGCCAGCAGCTTGGAAGAGGGGGTCTATGGCTACACCTTC
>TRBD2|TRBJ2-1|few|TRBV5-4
CASSGGLAGVDRFF
TGTGCCAGCAGCGGAGGACTAGCGGGAGTGGATCGGTTCTTC
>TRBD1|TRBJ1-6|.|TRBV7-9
CASSLDRGNSPLHF
TGTGCCAGCAGCTTAGACAGGGGAAATTCACCCCTCCACTTT
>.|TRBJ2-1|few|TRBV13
CASSPPGGTRDNEQFF
TGTGCCAGCAGCCCCCCGGGTGGAACTAGAGACAATGAGCAGTTCTTC
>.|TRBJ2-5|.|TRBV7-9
CASSLTTEETQYF
TGTGCCAGCAGCTTAACGACAGAAGAGACCCAGTACTTC
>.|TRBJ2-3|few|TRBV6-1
CASSIGATDTQYF
TGTGCCAGCTCCATAGGGGCAACAGATACGCAGTATTTT
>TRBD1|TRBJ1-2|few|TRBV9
CASSADQGANYGYTF
TGTGCCAGCAGCGCAGACCAGGGGGCCAACTATGGCTACACCTTC
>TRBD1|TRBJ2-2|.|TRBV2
CASSEPGTGEVTGELFF
TGTGCCAGCAGTGAACCCGGGACAGGGGAAGTCACCGGGGAGCTGTTTTTT
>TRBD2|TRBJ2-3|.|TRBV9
CASSVALSGRGSTDTQYF
TGTGCCAGCAGCGTAGCTCTTTCCGGGAGGGGGAGCACAGATACGCAGTATTTT
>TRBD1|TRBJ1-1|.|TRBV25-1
CASIQGASEAFF
TGTGCCAGTATACAGGGGGCCAGTGAAGCTTTCTTT
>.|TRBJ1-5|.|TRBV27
CASSLQGINQPQHF
TGTGCCAGCAGTTTACAGGGAATCAATCAGCCCCAGCATTTT
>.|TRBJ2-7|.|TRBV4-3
CASSQDSASRAYEQYF
TGCGCCAGCAGCCAAGATTCTGCCTCCAGAGCCTACGAGCAGTACTTC
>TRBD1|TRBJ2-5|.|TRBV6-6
CASSTEDREQETQYF
TGTGCCAGCAGTACAGAGGACAGGGAACAAGAGACCCAGTACTTC
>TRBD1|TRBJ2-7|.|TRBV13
CASSYDVGTGTHEQYF
TGTGCCAGCAGCTACGATGTCGGGACAGGGACCCACGAGCAGTACTTC
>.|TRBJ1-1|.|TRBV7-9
CASIGTFEAFF
TGTGCCAGCATCGGGACGTTTGAAGCTTTCTTT
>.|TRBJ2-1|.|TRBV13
CASSLGFRGPSYNEQFF
TGTGCCAGCAGCTTAGGGTTCCGGGGGCCCTCCTACAATGAGCAGTTCTTC
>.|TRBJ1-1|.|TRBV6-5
CASSYSSRGNTEAFF
TGTGCCAGCAGTTACTCGAGTAGAGGGAACACTGAAGCTTTCTTT
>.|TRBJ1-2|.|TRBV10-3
CAISATKGDGYTF
TGTGCCATCAGTGCGACAAAGGGGGATGGCTACACCTTC
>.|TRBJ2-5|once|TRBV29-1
CSAWGAGFKETQYF
TGCAGCGCCTGGGGGGCAGGCTTCAAAGAGACCCAGTACTTC
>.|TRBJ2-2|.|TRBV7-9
CASSLAGGLNTGELFF
TGTGCCAGCAGCTTAGCCGGGGGGCTTAACACCGGGGAGCTGTTTTTT
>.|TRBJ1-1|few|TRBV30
CAWSGVGLRTEAFF
TGTGCCTGGAGTGGAGTGGGATTGAGAACTGAAGCTTTCTTT
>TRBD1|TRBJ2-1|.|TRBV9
CASSVGDRGYNEQFF
TGTGCCAGCAGCGTAGGGGACAGGGGCTACAATGAGCAGTTCTTC
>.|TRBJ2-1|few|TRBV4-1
CASSQARGWSEQFF
TGCGCCAGCAGCCAAGCCAGGGGTTGGAGTGAGCAGTTCTTC
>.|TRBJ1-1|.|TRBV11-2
CASSLERTEAFF
TGTGCCAGCAGCTTAGAAAGAACTGAAGCTTTCTTT
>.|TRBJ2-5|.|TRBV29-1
CSVGGHARSETQYF
TGCAGCGTGGGGGGACATGCTAGGAGCGAGACCCAGTACTTC
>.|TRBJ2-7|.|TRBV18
CASSPPGGSYEQYF
TGTGCCAGCTCACCACCGGGGGGCTCCTACGAGCAGTACTTC
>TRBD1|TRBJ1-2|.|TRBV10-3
CAIRRTGANGYTF
TGTGCCATCAGGCGGACAGGGGCAAATGGCTACACCTTC
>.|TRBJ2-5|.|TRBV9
CASSGQGPETQYF
TGTGCCAGCAGCGGGCAGGGGCCAGAGACCCAGTACTTC
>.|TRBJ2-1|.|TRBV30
CAWSVQGPYNEQFF
TGTGCCTGGAGTGTACAGGGTCCCTACAATGAGCAGTTCTTC
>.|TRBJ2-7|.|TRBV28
CASSFLLEQYF
TGTGCCAGCAGTTTTCTGCTCGAGCAGTACTTC
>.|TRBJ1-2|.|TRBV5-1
CASSFLDTSYGYTF
TGCGCCAGCAGCTTCCTGGACACAAGCTATGGCTACACCTTC
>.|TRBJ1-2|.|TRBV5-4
CASSPGTPSGYTF
TGTGCCAGCAGCCCCGGGACTCCCTCCGGCTACACCTTC
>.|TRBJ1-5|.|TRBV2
CASREEAGFSNQPQHF
TGTGCCAGCAGGGAAGAGGCCGGTTTTAGCAATCAGCCCCAGCATTTT
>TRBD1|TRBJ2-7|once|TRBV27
CASSPRDSSYEQYF
TGTGCCAGCAGCCCCAGGGACAGCTCCTACGAGCAGTACTTC
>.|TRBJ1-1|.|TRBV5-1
CASSLGLLPNTEAFF
TGCGCCAGCAGCCTAGGACTACTACCGAACACTGAAGCTTTCTTT
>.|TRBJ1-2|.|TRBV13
CASSPGGGYTF
TGTGCCAGCAGCCCCGGTGGGGGCTACACCTTC
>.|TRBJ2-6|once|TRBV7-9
CASSLVGSALWGANVLTF
TGTGCCAGCAGCTTAGTCGGCAGCGCTCTCTGGGGGGCCAACGTCCTGACTTTC
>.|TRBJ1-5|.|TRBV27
CASSLTPYSNQPQHF
TGTGCCAGCAGTCTGACACCCTATAGCAATCAGCCCCAGCATTTT
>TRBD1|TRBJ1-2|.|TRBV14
CASSRLPGQEIYGYTF
TGTGCCAGCAGCCGCCTTCCGGGACAGGAAATCTATGGCTACACCTTC
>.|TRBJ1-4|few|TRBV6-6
CASSGQNEKLFF
TGTGCCAGCAGTGGACAAAATGAAAAACTGTTTTTT
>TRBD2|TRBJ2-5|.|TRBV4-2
CASSEGTSGGGPETQYF
TGTGCCAGCAGCGAAGGGACTAGCGGGGGAGGTCCAGAGACCCAGTACTTC
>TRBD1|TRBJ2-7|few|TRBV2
CASSYVGQGFDEQYF
TGTGCCAGCAGTTACGTAGGACAGGGGTTCGACGAGCAGTACTTC
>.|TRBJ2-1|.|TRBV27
CATSPSLYNEQFF
TGTGCCACCTCCCCAAGCCTCTACAATGAGCAGTTCTTC
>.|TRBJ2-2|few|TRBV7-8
CASSLARDISRGTGELFF
TGTGCCAGCAGCTTAGCTCGGGACATCTCGCGGGGCACCGGGGAGCTGTTTTTT
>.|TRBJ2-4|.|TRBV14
CASSQEGKNIQYF
TGTGCCAGCAGCCAGGAGGGCAAAAACATTCAGTACTTC
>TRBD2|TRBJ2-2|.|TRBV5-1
CASSSESGVDTGELFF
TGCGCCAGCAGCTCAGAGAGCGGGGTAGACACCGGGGAGCTGTTTTTT
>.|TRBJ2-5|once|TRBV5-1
CASSLAYQETQYF
TGCGCCAGCAGCTTGGCCTACCAAGAGACCCAGTACTTC
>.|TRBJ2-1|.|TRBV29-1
CSGEDYSSYNEQFF
TGCAGCGGGGAGGACTACAGCTCCTACAATGAGCAGTTCTTC
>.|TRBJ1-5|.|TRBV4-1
CASSQEGPPQPQHF
TGCGCCAGCAGCCAAGAAGGGCCCCCTCAGCCCCAGCATTTT
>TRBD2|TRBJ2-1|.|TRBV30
CATADLAGVANEQFF
TGTGCCACCGCCGATCTAGCGGGAGTAGCAAATGAGCAGTTCTTC
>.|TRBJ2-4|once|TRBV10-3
CAISGGPGSGGNIQYF
TGTGCCATCAGCGGGGGTCCCGGGAGCGGAGGAAACATTCAGTACTTC
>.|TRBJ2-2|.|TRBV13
CASSLLTGELFF
TGTGCCAGCAGCTTATTAACCGGGGAGCTGTTTTTT